This paragraph reports one T cell receptor beta chain. For each subset, genomic DNA was distributed in equal portions over several immunoSEQ plates. As handled by the study authors: Junction-only immunoSEQ sequences carried no quality scores, so filtering differed. This table comes from immunoSEQ multiplex PCR, and its TCRdb copy is limited to in-frame clones, with some not included. V, J and clone size are taken as reported in that table, and D and trimming were inferred from the DNA itself. The table records about 2 million clones, 85% to 95% of them present only once. This record belongs to a study of shared clonotypes between healthy human individuals. V lost 0 bases and J 6 bases, leaving 14 bases between the germline ends. Germline CDR1 is GTSNPN and CDR2 is SVGIG (reference sequence). CDR3 length: 14 amino acids.

This rearrangement joins TRBV30 to TRBJ1-1; D might be TRBD1 (5 bases). This clonotype was sampled from a man younger than 30 in good health. The specimen was naive CD4+ T cells sorted from blood. Subset in this sample: CD45RA+ positively selected. CDR3 protein: CAWSVLRGRPEAFF. The CDR3 region has the DNA TGTGCCTGGAGTGTACTCCGGGGCCGCCCTGAAGCTTTCTTT.